A selection of T cell receptor beta chains follows, all from one sample in a study of T-cell reconstitution after alpha-beta-depleted transplantation in children. One entry per CDR3 protein, called by TCRdb with MiXCR from the PCR reads. The sample yields about 610,000 distinct CDR3 sequences, roughly a tenth seen once. The source was PBMCs from the stem cell graft donor, collected from the stem cell graft. The receptors stem from a human donor who donated a stem cell graft to a child with acute myeloid leukemia. Each CDR3 is given with its conserved first and last residue. The D gene is left open where the match is weak. A clone size is listed for some rows: how often the clone was seen (once, few, many), or a class if it is expanded.

15	TRBV2	few	TRBJ2-3	.	CASRPWGRSTDTQYF	TGTGCCAGCAGACCCTGGGGACGGAGCACAGATACGCAGTATTTT
16	TRBV5-5	.	TRBJ2-1	.	CASSFSISADYNEQFF	TGTGCCAGCAGCTTTTCTATCAGTGCGGATTACAATGAGCAGTTCTTC
15	TRBV4-2	.	TRBJ2-5	.	CASSLKKETRETQYF	TGTGCCAGCAGCCTCAAAAAAGAGACCAGAGAGACCCAGTACTTC
12	TRBV14	.	TRBJ2-5	TRBD2	CASGLAEETQYF	TGTGCCAGCGGGCTAGCGGAAGAGACCCAGTACTTC
15	TRBV28	many	TRBJ2-7	TRBD2	CASSLFVGGPHEQYF	TGTGCCAGCAGTTTATTTGTGGGAGGGCCCCACGAGCAGTACTTC
13	TRBV19	few	TRBJ2-7	.	CASSSPKYYEQYF	TGTGCCAGTTCATCCCCCAAGTACTACGAGCAGTACTTC
14	TRBV10-2	few	TRBJ2-5	TRBD1	CASGGQMWGETQYF	TGCGCCAGCGGGGGACAGATGTGGGGCGAGACCCAGTACTTC
14	TRBV29-1	few	TRBJ2-3	.	CSVDSTAYTDTQYF	TGCAGCGTTGATTCTACTGCATACACAGATACGCAGTATTTT
19	TRBV27	.	TRBJ2-6	TRBD1	CASSSKPQDRANGANVLTF	TGTGCCAGCAGTTCTAAGCCCCAGGACAGGGCTAATGGGGCCAACGTCCTGACTTTC
16	TRBV12-5	many	TRBJ2-1	.	CASGRTSLGSYNEQFF	TGTGCTAGTGGCCGTACTAGCTTAGGCAGCTACAATGAGCAGTTCTTC
13	TRBV4-3	.	TRBJ2-7	.	CASSQDFGDEQYF	TGCGCCAGCAGCCAAGATTTCGGGGACGAGCAGTACTTC
14	TRBV9	.	TRBJ1-2	.	CASSPRGSHYGYTF	TGTGCCAGCAGCCCCCGTGGGTCCCACTATGGCTACACCTTC
15	TRBV2	.	TRBJ1-1	TRBD1	CASSGRTGLNTEAFF	TGTGCCAGCAGTGGGAGGACAGGGTTGAACACTGAAGCTTTCTTT
12	TRBV7-6	few	TRBJ2-6	.	CATVTGANVLTF	TGTGCCACCGTGACTGGGGCCAACGTCCTGACTTTC
16	TRBV20-1	.	TRBJ1-4	.	CSARDPGPAGSGKLFF	TGCAGTGCTAGAGACCCTGGACCCGCCGGGAGTGGAAAACTGTTTTTT
16	TRBV30	many	TRBJ1-1	.	CAWSPPLGRKVAEAFF	TGTGCCTGGAGCCCTCCTCTAGGACGGAAAGTGGCTGAAGCTTTCTTT
16	TRBV20-1	few	TRBJ1-3	.	CSARDPNKVSGNTIYF	TGCAGTGCAAGAGACCCCAACAAAGTCTCTGGAAACACCATATATTTT
16	TRBV7-9	.	TRBJ2-1	.	CASSLEITGVIDEQFF	TGTGCCAGCAGCTTAGAGATAACGGGAGTAATCGATGAGCAGTTCTTC
13	TRBV7-2	few	TRBJ2-5	.	CASSFSWVETQYF	TGTGCCAGCAGCTTCTCTTGGGTGGAGACCCAGTACTTC
15	TRBV24-1	few	TRBJ2-2	.	CATSESGVHTGEMFF	TGTGCCACCAGTGAATCAGGGGTGCACACCGGGGAGATGTTTTTT
16	TRBV7-9	.	TRBJ1-1	TRBD1	CASSLGFAGTATEAFF	TGTGCCAGCAGCTTAGGATTCGCCGGGACAGCCACCGAAGCTTTCTTT
14	TRBV6-5	many	TRBJ1-1	.	CASSYSDRNTEAFF	TGTGCCAGCAGTTACTCGGACAGGAACACTGAAGCTTTCTTT